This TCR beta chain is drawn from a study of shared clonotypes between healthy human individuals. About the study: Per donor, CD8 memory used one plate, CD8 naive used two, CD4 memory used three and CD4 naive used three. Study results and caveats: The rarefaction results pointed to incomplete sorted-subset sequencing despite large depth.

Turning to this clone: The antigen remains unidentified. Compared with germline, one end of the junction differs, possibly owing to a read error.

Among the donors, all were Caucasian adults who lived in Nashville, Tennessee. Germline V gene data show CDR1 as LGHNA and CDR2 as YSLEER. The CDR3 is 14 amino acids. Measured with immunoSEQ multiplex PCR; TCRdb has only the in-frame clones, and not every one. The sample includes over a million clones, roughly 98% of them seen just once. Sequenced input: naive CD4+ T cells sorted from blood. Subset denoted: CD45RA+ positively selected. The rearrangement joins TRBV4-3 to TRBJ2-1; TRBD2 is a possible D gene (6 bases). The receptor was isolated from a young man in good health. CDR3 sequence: CASTQDGGHNEQFF. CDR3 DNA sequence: TGCGCCAGCACCCAAGACGGAGGGCATAATGAGCAGTTCTTC.